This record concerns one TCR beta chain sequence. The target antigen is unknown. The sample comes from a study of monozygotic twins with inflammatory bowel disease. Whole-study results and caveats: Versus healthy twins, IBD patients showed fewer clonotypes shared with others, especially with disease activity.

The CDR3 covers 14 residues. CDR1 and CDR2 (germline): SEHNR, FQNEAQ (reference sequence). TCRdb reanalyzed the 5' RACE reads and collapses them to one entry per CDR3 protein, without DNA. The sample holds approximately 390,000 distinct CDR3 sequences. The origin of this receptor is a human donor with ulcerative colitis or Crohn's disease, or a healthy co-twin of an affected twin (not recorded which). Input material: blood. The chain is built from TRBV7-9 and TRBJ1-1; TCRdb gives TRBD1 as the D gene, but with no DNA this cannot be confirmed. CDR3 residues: CASARGGLDTEAFF.